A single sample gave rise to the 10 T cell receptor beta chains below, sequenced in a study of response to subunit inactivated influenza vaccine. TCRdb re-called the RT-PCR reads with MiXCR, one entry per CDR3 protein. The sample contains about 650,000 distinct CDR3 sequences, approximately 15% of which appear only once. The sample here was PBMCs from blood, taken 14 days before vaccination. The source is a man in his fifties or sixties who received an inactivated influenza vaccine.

DNA of the CDR3: TGTGCCATCAGTGAGTCTAGGTGGGAGGGTGACAATGAGCAGTTCTTC. Its protein is CAISESRWEGDNEQFF. This chain joins TRBV10-3 and TRBJ2-1, with 7 bases that match TRBD2. The CDR3 length is 16 residues. The V segment lost 0 bases and the J segment 5 bases; nucleotides outside the gene matches: 7. Germline V CDR1 and CDR2: ENHRY, SYGVKD.

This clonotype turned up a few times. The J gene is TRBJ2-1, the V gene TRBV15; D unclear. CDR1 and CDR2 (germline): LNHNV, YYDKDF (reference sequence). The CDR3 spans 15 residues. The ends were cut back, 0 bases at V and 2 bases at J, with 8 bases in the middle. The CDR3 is CATSRDGLAYNEQFF. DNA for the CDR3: TGTGCCACCAGCAGAGATGGCCTAGCCTACAATGAGCAGTTCTTC.

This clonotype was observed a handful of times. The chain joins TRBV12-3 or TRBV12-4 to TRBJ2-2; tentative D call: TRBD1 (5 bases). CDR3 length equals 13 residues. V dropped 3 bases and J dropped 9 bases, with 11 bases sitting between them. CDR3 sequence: CASSFKGMRELFF. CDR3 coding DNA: TGTGCCAGCAGTTTTAAGGGGATGCGGGAGCTGTTTTTT.

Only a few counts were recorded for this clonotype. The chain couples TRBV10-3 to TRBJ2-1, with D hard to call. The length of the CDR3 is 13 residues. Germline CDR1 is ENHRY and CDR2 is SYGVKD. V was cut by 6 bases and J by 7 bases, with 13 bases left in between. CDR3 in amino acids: CAIRGPSINEQFF. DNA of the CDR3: TGTGCCATCAGAGGACCATCTATAAATGAGCAGTTCTTC.

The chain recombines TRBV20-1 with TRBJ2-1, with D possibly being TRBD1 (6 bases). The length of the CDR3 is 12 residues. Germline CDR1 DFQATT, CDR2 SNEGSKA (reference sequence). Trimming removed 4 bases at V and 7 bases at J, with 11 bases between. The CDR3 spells CSATLTGNEQFF. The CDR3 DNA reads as TGCAGTGCTACCTTGACAGGTAATGAGCAGTTCTTC.

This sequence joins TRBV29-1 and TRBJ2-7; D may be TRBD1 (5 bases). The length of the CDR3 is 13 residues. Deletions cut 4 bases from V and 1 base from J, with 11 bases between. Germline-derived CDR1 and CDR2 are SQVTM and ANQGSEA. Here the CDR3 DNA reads TGCAGCGTTGGTTTCAAGGGGTCCTACGAGCAGTACTTC. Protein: CSVGFKGSYEQYF.

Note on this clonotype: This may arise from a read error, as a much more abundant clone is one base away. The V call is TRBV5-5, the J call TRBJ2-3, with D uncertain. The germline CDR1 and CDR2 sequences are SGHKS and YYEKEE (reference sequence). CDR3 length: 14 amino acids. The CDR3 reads CASSLEVSTDTQDF. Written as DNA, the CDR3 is TGTGCCAGCAGCTTGGAAGTTAGCACAGATACGCAGGATTTT.

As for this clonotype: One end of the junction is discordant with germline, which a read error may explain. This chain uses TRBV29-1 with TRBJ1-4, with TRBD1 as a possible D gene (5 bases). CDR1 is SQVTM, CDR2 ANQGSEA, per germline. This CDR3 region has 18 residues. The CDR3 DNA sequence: TGCAGCGTCACGGAAGGGACGAGAGGGAGTGCAACTAATGATAAACTGTTTTTT. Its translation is CSVTEGTRGSATNDKLFF.

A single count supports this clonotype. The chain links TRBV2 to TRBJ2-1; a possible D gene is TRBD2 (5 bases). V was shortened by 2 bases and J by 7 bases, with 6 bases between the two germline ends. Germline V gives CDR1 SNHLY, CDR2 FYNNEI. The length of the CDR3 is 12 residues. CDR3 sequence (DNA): TGTGCCAGCAGTGAACGGGATAATGAGCAGTTCTTC. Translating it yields CASSERDNEQFF.

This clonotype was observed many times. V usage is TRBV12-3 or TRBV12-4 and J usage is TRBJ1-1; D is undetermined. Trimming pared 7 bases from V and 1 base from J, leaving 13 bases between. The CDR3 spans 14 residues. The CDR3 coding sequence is TGTGCCAGCACGGGTCCAGCTCGGAACACTGAAGCTTTCTTT. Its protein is CASTGPARNTEAFF.